The 17 T cell receptor beta chains given below trace back to one sample, sequenced in a study of shared clonotypes between healthy human individuals. Naivety among CD8 cells was defined by CD45RO negativity and positive CCR7 selection, thereby excluding terminally differentiated effector memory CD45RA+ cells. TCRdb's copy holds only in-frame clones and misses some; the assay was immunoSEQ multiplex PCR. The sample shows around 2,100,000 clones, about 95% of them seen only once. The sequenced material came from naive CD8+ T cells sorted from blood. These receptors were taken from a man aged 18 to 29 in good health.

Details on this clone: The same CDR3 also results from other DNA sequences found in this sample. J is TRBJ2-7 and V is TRBV18; D perhaps matches TRBD1 (5 bases). The germline V gene encodes CDR1 KGHSH and CDR2 LQKENI. This CDR3 has 14 amino acids. The V and J ends lost 0 bases and 3 bases respectively, with 9 bases between them. In nucleotides, the CDR3 is TGTGCCAGCTCACCACCGGACACTAACTACGAGCAGTACTTC. As protein: CASSPPDTNYEQYF. Variable domain in full (rest from reference TRBV18 and TRBJ2-7): NAGVMQNPRHLVRRRGQEARLRCSPMKGHSHVYWYRQLPEEGLKFMVYLQKENIIDESGMPKERFSAEFPKEGPSILRIQQVVRGDSAAYFCASSPPDTNYEQYFGPGTRLTVT.

Regarding this clone: The same CDR3 can be traced to other DNA sequences in this sample. The gene calls are TRBV5-1 and TRBJ2-5, with D perhaps matching TRBD2 (5 bases). V was trimmed by 0 bases and J by 2 bases, leaving 8 bases between them. Germline-derived CDR1 and CDR2 are SGHRS and YFSETQ. This CDR3 has 14 amino acids. The DNA for the CDR3 is TGCGCCAGCAGCTTGGCCGGAGGTCAAGAGACCCAGTACTTC. The encoded protein is CASSLAGGQETQYF.

V is TRBV25-1 and J is TRBJ2-5; perhaps D is TRBD1 or TRBD2 (5 bases each). Germline CDR1 reads MGHDK; CDR2 reads SYGVNS. CDR3 length: 12 amino acids. The V end lost 4 bases, the J end lost 9 bases, and 12 bases lay between the germline ends. The CDR3 DNA follows: TGTGCCAGCAGTGTGGGGGTAGGGGCCCAGTACTTC. This gives the protein CASSVGVGAQYF.

The CDR3 nucleotides are TGTGCCAGCAGCGTCAGGGGTGCCTACGAGCAGTACTTC. The encoded protein is CASSVRGAYEQYF. This chain joins TRBV11-2 and TRBJ2-7, with D possibly being TRBD1 (6 bases). Looked up from germline, CDR1 is SGHAT and CDR2 is FQNNGV. The CDR3 has 13 residues. Trimming shortened V by 5 bases and J by 2 bases, and 10 bases separated the two germline ends.

The chain couples TRBV23-1 to TRBJ1-1, with D possibly being TRBD1 (6 bases). TRBV23-1 is sorted into the ORF group, with uncertain function. The V and J ends lost 2 bases and 4 bases respectively, with 8 bases between them. The CDR3 has 13 residues. CDR3 nucleotides: TGCGCCAGCAGTCAAATGACAGGCACTGAAGCTTTCTTT. This encodes CASSQMTGTEAFF.

The sample holds one count of this clone. Written as DNA, the CDR3 is TGTGCCAGCAGTTACTCGTCGTTTGGGTTTGGCTACACCTTC. This codes for CASSYSSFGFGYTF. The V and J genes are TRBV6-5 and TRBJ1-2, with D hard to call. This CDR3 contains 14 residues. Germline V gives CDR1 MNHEY, CDR2 SVGAGI. Trimming removed 0 bases from V and 7 bases from J, with 12 bases in between.

The chain has TRBV11-3 and TRBJ2-5, with 10 bases fitting TRBD2. Germline V CDR1 and CDR2: SGHNT, YENEEA. The CDR3 has 15 amino acids. CDR3 protein: CVQSLLAGPGETQYF. CDR3 DNA: TGTGTCCAAAGCTTACTAGCGGGACCTGGGGAGACCCAGTACTTC.

The chain is built from TRBV4-1 and TRBJ2-2, with 11 nucleotides matching TRBD2. V was pared by 1 base and J by 7 bases, with 5 bases of the junction left unmatched. Germline CDR1 MGHRA, CDR2 YSYEKL. The CDR3 runs 16 residues. The CDR3 region has the DNA TGCGCCAGCAGCCAAGCGCCTAGCGGGGGGAGCGGGGAGCTGTTTTTT. The encoded protein is CASSQAPSGGSGELFF.

This chain connects TRBV18 to TRBJ1-5, with D unclear. Per germline, CDR1 KGHSH and CDR2 LQKENI. Trimming shortened V by 2 bases and J by 2 bases, and 7 bases separated the two germline ends. CDR3 length: 14 residues. CDR3 sequence: CASSPGIGNQPQHF. The CDR3, as DNA: TGTGCCAGCTCACCAGGGATAGGCAATCAGCCCCAGCATTTT.

This clone is a singleton in its sample. The genes are TRBV29-1 and TRBJ2-2; D unresolved. Germline CDR1 reads SQVTM; CDR2 reads ANQGSEA. The CDR3 consists of 13 residues. With 3 bases removed from V and 1 base from J, the gap between germline ends came to 6 bases. The CDR3 sequence: CSVEWENTGELFF. The CDR3 DNA reads TGCAGCGTTGAGTGGGAGAACACCGGGGAGCTGTTTTTT.

This sequence joins TRBV30 and TRBJ2-7, with D perhaps TRBD2 (5 bases). The germline gives CDR1 GTSNPN, CDR2 SVGIG (reference sequence). V was clipped by 4 bases and J by 5 bases, with 9 bases between them. The CDR3 loop spans 11 amino acids. The CDR3 DNA sequence: TGTGCCTGGACAGCAGCGGACGAGCAGTACTTC. It is translated as CAWTAADEQYF. Variable domain in full (rest from reference TRBV30 and TRBJ2-7): SQTIHQWPATLVQPVGSPLSLECTVEGTSNPNLYWYRQAAGRGLQLLFYSVGIGQISSEVPQNLSASRPQDRQFILSSKKLLLSDSGFYLCAWTAADEQYFGPGTRLTVT.

Of note for this clone: This same CDR3 is encoded by further DNA sequences in the sample. The gene calls are TRBV25-1 and TRBJ1-1; the match to TRBD1 covers 7 bases. The germline V gene encodes CDR1 MGHDK and CDR2 SYGVNS. J lost 1 base, V lost 3 bases, and 5 bases had no gene match. This CDR3 has 15 residues. CDR3 amino acids: CASSDPAGGNTEAFF. CDR3 DNA sequence: TGTGCCAGCAGTGACCCGGCAGGGGGGAACACTGAAGCTTTCTTT. The variable domain in full, completed from reference TRBV25-1 and TRBJ1-1, reads EADIYQTPRYLVIGTGKKITLECSQTMGHDKMYWYQQDPGMELHLIHYSYGVNSTEKGDLSSESTVSRIRTEHFPLTLESARPSHTSQYLCASSDPAGGNTEAFFGQGTRLTVV.

The chain carries TRBV4-2 and TRBJ2-3, with D perhaps TRBD1 (6 bases). CDR1 and CDR2 from the germline V gene are LGHNA and YNFKEQ. Trimming cost V 3 bases and J 1 base, with 17 bases left between them. There are 17 residues in the CDR3. CDR3 residues: CASSQIGRDTRTDTQYF. The DNA for the CDR3 is TGTGCCAGCAGCCAGATAGGACGGGACACCCGCACAGATACGCAGTATTTT.

This rearrangement joins TRBV7-2 to TRBJ2-7; 7 bases are a match to TRBD2. The CDR3 totals 13 residues. With V trimmed by 3 bases and J by 5 bases, 4 bases remained unmatched. Germline V CDR1 and CDR2: SGHTA, FQGNSA. Written as DNA, the CDR3 is TGTGCCAGCAGCTTCTACCGGGGGGACGAGCAGTACTTC. Protein product: CASSFYRGDEQYF.

As regards this clone: Other DNA sequences in the sample encode the same CDR3. The chain carries TRBV4-1 and TRBJ2-2; 8 nucleotides line up with TRBD1. Losses at the gene ends were 0 bases for V and 6 bases for J; bases not matched to a gene: 0. Germline V gene sequence: CDR1 MGHRA, CDR2 YSYEKL. The CDR3 is made up of 14 amino acids. This CDR3 is CASSQEQGAGELFF. CDR3 DNA sequence: TGCGCCAGCAGCCAAGAACAGGGGGCCGGGGAGCTGTTTTTT.

This chain joins TRBV4-1 and TRBJ2-4, with TRBD1 identical over 7 bases. Looked up from germline, CDR1 is MGHRA and CDR2 is YSYEKL. The V segment lost 3 bases and the J segment 7 bases; nucleotides outside the gene matches: 6. This CDR3 is 14 amino acids long. CDR3: CASSQETGWNIQYF. CDR3 DNA sequence: TGCGCCAGCAGCCAGGAGACAGGGTGGAACATTCAGTACTTC.

The V and J genes are TRBV7-8 and TRBJ1-3; unclear D gene. Trimming cost V 2 bases and J 2 bases, with 13 bases left between them. The V gene's germline CDR1 is SGHVS and CDR2 FQNEAQ. The length of the CDR3 is 16 residues. The CDR3 loop reads CASSLFATAAGNTIYF. In DNA form, the CDR3 reads TGTGCCAGCAGCTTATTTGCCACCGCGGCTGGAAACACCATATATTTT.